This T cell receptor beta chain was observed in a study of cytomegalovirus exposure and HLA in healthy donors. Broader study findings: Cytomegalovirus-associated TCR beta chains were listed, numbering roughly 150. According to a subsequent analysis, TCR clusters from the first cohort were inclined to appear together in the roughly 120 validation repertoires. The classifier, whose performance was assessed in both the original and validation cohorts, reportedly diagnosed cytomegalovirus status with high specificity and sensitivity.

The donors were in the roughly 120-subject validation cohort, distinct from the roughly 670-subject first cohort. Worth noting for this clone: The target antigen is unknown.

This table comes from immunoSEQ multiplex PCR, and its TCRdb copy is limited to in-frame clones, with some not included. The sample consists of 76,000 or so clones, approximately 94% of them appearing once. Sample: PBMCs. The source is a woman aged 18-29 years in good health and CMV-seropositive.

CDR3: CASGSSRGTGELFF. The CDR3 coding sequence is TGTGCTAGTGGTTCCTCCCGCGGGACCGGGGAGCTGTTTTTT. The V call is TRBV12-5, the J call TRBJ2-2; D might be TRBD2 (5 bases). The CDR3 consists of 14 residues. V lost 4 bases to trimming and J lost 5 bases, with 11 bases between them. Per the germline V gene, CDR1 is LGHNT and CDR2 is FRNRAP.